This is a list of T cell receptor beta chains from one sample in a study of T cell changes during pregnancy in multiple sclerosis. Method: immunoSEQ multiplex PCR; TCRdb's copy keeps in-frame clones and lacks some. The sample records 100,000 or so clones, nearly 95% being singletons. This sample comprised peripheral blood, obtained after pregnancy. The receptors here all came from a female donor in good health, enrolled as a control in a pregnancy study. Each CDR3 is given with its conserved first and last residue. The D gene is left open where the match is weak. Where a row states a size, it is once, few, many or the class of an expanded clone; other rows omit it.

TRBD2,TRBV7-6,.,TRBJ2-3,CASSLMTSGDTQYF,TGTGCCAGCAGCTTAATGACTAGCGGGGATACGCAGTATTTT
TRBD2,TRBV27,few,TRBJ2-1,CASIPTSLSSYNEQFF,TGTGCCAGCATCCCGACTAGCCTTAGCTCCTACAATGAGCAGTTCTTC
.,TRBV18,.,TRBJ2-7,CASSPATHEQYF,TGTGCCAGCTCACCCGCTACCCACGAGCAGTACTTC
.,TRBV5-8,.,TRBJ2-7,CASSPRAFYEQYF,TGTGCCAGCAGCCCCCGAGCTTTCTACGAGCAGTACTTC
.,TRBV30,once,TRBJ2-3,CALAIADTQYF,TGTGCCTTGGCAATAGCGGATACGCAGTATTTT
TRBD2,TRBV27,.,TRBJ2-1,CASRDRTSGKTNEQFF,TGTGCCAGCAGAGACCGAACTAGCGGGAAGACAAATGAGCAGTTCTTC
.,TRBV18,.,TRBJ1-2,CASSQKTGHGYTF,TGTGCCAGCTCACAAAAGACAGGTCATGGCTACACCTTC
TRBD2,TRBV28,once,TRBJ2-1,CASSRLAFSSEQFF,TGTGCCAGCAGCCGACTAGCATTTAGTAGTGAGCAGTTCTTC
.,TRBV7-8,.,TRBJ2-1,CASSSPRYSYNEQFF,TGTGCCAGCAGCTCCCCTAGATACTCCTACAATGAGCAGTTCTTC
TRBD1,TRBV29-1,.,TRBJ2-1,CSVAGQGGEQFF,TGCAGCGTTGCGGGACAGGGCGGGGAGCAGTTCTTC
.,TRBV27,.,TRBJ1-5,CASSFGQEGQPQHF,TGTGCCAGCAGTTTCGGGCAGGAGGGTCAGCCCCAGCATTTT
.,TRBV27,once,TRBJ1-1,CASSFARGYTEAFF,TGTGCCAGCAGTTTCGCCCGGGGGTACACTGAAGCTTTCTTT
.,TRBV6-1,once,TRBJ1-1,CASSEIVEITGTEAFF,TGTGCCAGCAGTGAAATTGTGGAAATAACGGGGACTGAAGCTTTCTTT
.,TRBV7-8,.,TRBJ2-7,CASSPGWPGDEQYF,TGTGCCAGCAGCCCAGGGTGGCCGGGCGACGAGCAGTACTTC
TRBD1,TRBV19,.,TRBJ2-1,CASSRITGQGNPNEQFF,TGTGCCAGTAGTAGAATTACGGGACAGGGAAATCCCAATGAGCAGTTCTTC
TRBD1,TRBV27,.,TRBJ1-5,CASSKQGVGNQPQHF,TGTGCCAGCAGTAAACAGGGGGTCGGTAATCAGCCCCAGCATTTT
.,TRBV6-5,.,TRBJ2-1,CASSRELGSYNEQFF,TGTGCCAGCAGTAGGGAGCTGGGCTCCTACAATGAGCAGTTCTTC
.,TRBV14,.,TRBJ1-3,CASSQDKSWSSGNTIYF,TGTGCCAGCAGCCAAGATAAAAGTTGGAGCTCTGGAAACACCATATATTTT
TRBD2,TRBV19,few,TRBJ2-1,CASSISGNNEQFF,TGTGCCAGTAGTATTAGCGGGAATAATGAGCAGTTCTTC
.,TRBV5-1,.,TRBJ1-4,CASSDTGTQGEKLFF,TGCGCCAGCAGCGATACCGGGACCCAGGGGGAAAAACTGTTTTTT
.,TRBV19,.,TRBJ2-7,CASSLRPFYEQYF,TGTGCCAGTAGTCTGCGCCCTTTCTACGAGCAGTACTTC
TRBD1,TRBV18,.,TRBJ1-1,CASSPLSGQGYTEAFF,TGTGCCAGCTCACCTTTATCGGGACAGGGTTACACTGAAGCTTTCTTT
.,TRBV6-1,.,TRBJ2-3,CASSLSESTDTQYF,TGTGCCAGCAGTCTTAGCGAGAGCACAGATACGCAGTATTTT